Listed below are T cell receptor beta chains from one sample, sequenced in a study of beta chain features in type 1 diabetes. Some clones are missing from TCRdb's copy, which holds only in-frame ones; the method was immunoSEQ multiplex PCR. The table records some 500,000 clones, over 9.5% of them present only once. The sequencing input was naive CD4+ T cells from blood. The receptors here all came from a woman aged 18-29 years in good health. CDR3s include the opening cysteine and the closing phenylalanine or tryptophan. The order of the fields is CDR3 DNA, CDR3 protein, D gene, V gene, clone size, J gene. A D gene is named only where the DNA matches it firmly. Expanded clones are given a class, and other clones once, few, many or no size at all.

CDR3nt: TGTGCCAGCAGCCAAACTATTTCACCGGGACTAGCGGGGGGTACAGATACGCAGTATTTT
CDR3aa: CASSQTISPGLAGGTDTQYF
d_gene: TRBD2
v_gene: TRBV13
abundance: NA
j_gene: TRBJ2-3

CDR3nt: TGTGCCTGGAGAGGGACAGGGGTAGCCGGGGAGCTGTTTTTT
CDR3aa: CAWRGTGVAGELFF
d_gene: TRBD1
v_gene: TRBV30
abundance: few
j_gene: TRBJ2-2

CDR3nt: TGTGCCAGCAGCTTAGCGGGGGATGCAGATACGCAGTATTTT
CDR3aa: CASSLAGDADTQYF
d_gene: NA
v_gene: TRBV7-8
abundance: NA
j_gene: TRBJ2-3

CDR3nt: TGTGCCAGCACGACGGGAGGCTACGAGCAGTACTTC
CDR3aa: CASTTGGYEQYF
d_gene: TRBD2
v_gene: TRBV7-2
abundance: NA
j_gene: TRBJ2-7

CDR3nt: TGTGCCAGCAGCTCTGCAGGCCAAGAGACCCAGTACTTC
CDR3aa: CASSSAGQETQYF
d_gene: NA
v_gene: TRBV7-2
abundance: few
j_gene: TRBJ2-5

CDR3nt: TGTGCCAGCAGTTTCGGCCTGCCCAACGTCCTGACTTTC
CDR3aa: CASSFGLPNVLTF
d_gene: NA
v_gene: TRBV28
abundance: few
j_gene: TRBJ2-6

CDR3nt: TGCAGCGTAGCGGGAAGGGCCGCAAACATTCAGTACTTC
CDR3aa: CSVAGRAANIQYF
d_gene: TRBD2
v_gene: TRBV29-1
abundance: NA
j_gene: TRBJ2-4

CDR3nt: TGTGCCAGCAGCTTGGGGCGGGACAGGGGTGGTTCACCCCTCCACTTT
CDR3aa: CASSLGRDRGGSPLHF
d_gene: TRBD1
v_gene: TRBV13
abundance: NA
j_gene: TRBJ1-6

CDR3nt: TGTGCCAGCAGCGACCCCTGGCCTGAAGCTTTCTTT
CDR3aa: CASSDPWPEAFF
d_gene: NA
v_gene: TRBV6-6
abundance: NA
j_gene: TRBJ1-1

CDR3nt: TGTGCCAGCGACCGGGACAGTAATAATTCACCCCTCCACTTT
CDR3aa: CASDRDSNNSPLHF
d_gene: TRBD1
v_gene: TRBV7-9
abundance: NA
j_gene: TRBJ1-6

CDR3nt: TGCAGCCGGGGACGGAGCTACGAGCAGTACTTC
CDR3aa: CSRGRSYEQYF
d_gene: NA
v_gene: TRBV20-1
abundance: NA
j_gene: TRBJ2-7

CDR3nt: TGTGCCAGCAGCTTATTTCGAAGCATTCAGTACTTC
CDR3aa: CASSLFRSIQYF
d_gene: NA
v_gene: TRBV7-9
abundance: NA
j_gene: TRBJ2-4

CDR3nt: TGCGCCAGCAGCCAAGCTGGCGAGCAGTACTTC
CDR3aa: CASSQAGEQYF
d_gene: NA
v_gene: TRBV4-3
abundance: many
j_gene: TRBJ2-7

CDR3nt: TGTGCCAGCTCACCAGACCAGACCGGTCGTACCCAGTACTTC
CDR3aa: CASSPDQTGRTQYF
d_gene: NA
v_gene: TRBV18
abundance: few
j_gene: TRBJ2-5

CDR3nt: TGTGCCAGCAGCTTGGCCGTGACACCACTCCACATTCAGTACTTC
CDR3aa: CASSLAVTPLHIQYF
d_gene: NA
v_gene: TRBV5-6
abundance: few
j_gene: TRBJ2-4

CDR3nt: TGTGCCAGCAGCCTCAGGGAATCGAACACCGGGGAGCTGTTTTTT
CDR3aa: CASSLRESNTGELFF
d_gene: NA
v_gene: TRBV4-2
abundance: NA
j_gene: TRBJ2-2

CDR3nt: TGTGCCAGCAGCCCACAACAGGGGGCGCGTTACAATGAGCAGTTCTTC
CDR3aa: CASSPQQGARYNEQFF
d_gene: TRBD1
v_gene: TRBV5-4
abundance: NA
j_gene: TRBJ2-1

CDR3nt: TGTGCCAGCAGCCCCCAGATGGGGGAGACCCAGTACTTC
CDR3aa: CASSPQMGETQYF
d_gene: NA
v_gene: TRBV7-3
abundance: NA
j_gene: TRBJ2-5

CDR3nt: TGTGCCAGCCGACAGGGGATAGACACCGGGGAGCTGTTTTTT
CDR3aa: CASRQGIDTGELFF
d_gene: TRBD1
v_gene: TRBV7-9
abundance: NA
j_gene: TRBJ2-2

CDR3nt: TGTGCCAGCAGCGTCATGAACACCGGGGAGCTGTTTTTT
CDR3aa: CASSVMNTGELFF
d_gene: NA
v_gene: TRBV9
abundance: few
j_gene: TRBJ2-2

CDR3nt: TGTGCCAGCAGCCGCCAAAGGACCGGGGAGCTGTTTTTT
CDR3aa: CASSRQRTGELFF
d_gene: NA
v_gene: TRBV7-6
abundance: NA
j_gene: TRBJ2-2

CDR3nt: TGTGCCTGGAGTGTAGGTGGCAATCAGCCCCAGCATTTT
CDR3aa: CAWSVGGNQPQHF
d_gene: NA
v_gene: TRBV30
abundance: few
j_gene: TRBJ1-5

CDR3nt: TGTGCCAGCAGTTTAACCGGGTATGGCTACACCTTC
CDR3aa: CASSLTGYGYTF
d_gene: NA
v_gene: TRBV28
abundance: NA
j_gene: TRBJ1-2

CDR3nt: TGCGCCAGCAGCTTACAACCAGGGGATCCCGGGGAGCTGTTTTTT
CDR3aa: CASSLQPGDPGELFF
d_gene: NA
v_gene: TRBV4-1
abundance: NA
j_gene: TRBJ2-2

CDR3nt: TGCGCCAGCAGCCAAGGGCTGTCTCGCTCAGGGACCGGGGAGCTGTTTTTT
CDR3aa: CASSQGLSRSGTGELFF
d_gene: NA
v_gene: TRBV4-1
abundance: few
j_gene: TRBJ2-2

CDR3nt: TGTGCCAGTAGTACGACGGGCCACTTC
CDR3aa: CASSTTGHF
d_gene: NA
v_gene: TRBV19
abundance: NA
j_gene: TRBJ1-2

CDR3nt: TGTGCCAGCAGCTACGACAGGCGCACCTACGAGCAGTACTTC
CDR3aa: CASSYDRRTYEQYF
d_gene: NA
v_gene: TRBV13
abundance: NA
j_gene: TRBJ2-7

CDR3nt: TGTGCCTGGAGTAACGGTTTGACTGAAGCTTTCTTT
CDR3aa: CAWSNGLTEAFF
d_gene: NA
v_gene: TRBV30
abundance: few
j_gene: TRBJ1-1

CDR3nt: TGTGCCAGCAGCTTAGTAACGGGGCTCACAGATACGCAGTATTTT
CDR3aa: CASSLVTGLTDTQYF
d_gene: NA
v_gene: TRBV13
abundance: few
j_gene: TRBJ2-3

CDR3nt: TGTGCCAGCTCACCACAGGCAGGGAGACCGGCTGGAAACACCATATATTTT
CDR3aa: CASSPQAGRPAGNTIYF
d_gene: NA
v_gene: TRBV18
abundance: few
j_gene: TRBJ1-3

CDR3nt: TGTGCCAGCAGCTTAGCCTTCTACGAGCAGTACTTC
CDR3aa: CASSLAFYEQYF
d_gene: NA
v_gene: TRBV7-9
abundance: many
j_gene: TRBJ2-7

CDR3nt: TGTGCCAGCAGTGAGGGACTAGCGGGAGGGATACACTTC
CDR3aa: CASSEGLAGGIHF
d_gene: TRBD2
v_gene: TRBV25-1
abundance: few
j_gene: TRBJ2-7

CDR3nt: TGTGCCAGCAGCTTAGATCATTACCAGCCCCAGCATTTT
CDR3aa: CASSLDHYQPQHF
d_gene: NA
v_gene: TRBV11-2
abundance: NA
j_gene: TRBJ1-5

CDR3nt: TGCAGCGTTGACGGATCGAACACTGAAGCTTTCTTT
CDR3aa: CSVDGSNTEAFF
d_gene: NA
v_gene: TRBV29-1
abundance: NA
j_gene: TRBJ1-1

CDR3nt: TGTGCCAGCAGTTTATTGGCAGGGGGTGGCTACACCTTC
CDR3aa: CASSLLAGGGYTF
d_gene: TRBD1
v_gene: TRBV28
abundance: few
j_gene: TRBJ1-2

CDR3nt: TGCGCCAGCAGCCACAATCGGGGATCCTACGAGCAGTACTTC
CDR3aa: CASSHNRGSYEQYF
d_gene: NA
v_gene: TRBV4-3
abundance: few
j_gene: TRBJ2-7

CDR3nt: TGTGCCAGCTCACTCCAGGGGCGGCAGTTCTTC
CDR3aa: CASSLQGRQFF
d_gene: NA
v_gene: TRBV18
abundance: few
j_gene: TRBJ2-1

CDR3nt: TGTGCCAGTAGTATCCCCGGACAGGTAACCGGGGAGCTGTTTTTT
CDR3aa: CASSIPGQVTGELFF
d_gene: TRBD1
v_gene: TRBV19
abundance: NA
j_gene: TRBJ2-2

CDR3nt: TGTGCCAGTGGCAGGAAAGATGAAAAACTGTTTTTT
CDR3aa: CASGRKDEKLFF
d_gene: NA
v_gene: TRBV2
abundance: NA
j_gene: TRBJ1-4

CDR3nt: TGTGCCTGGAGTGACAGGGTCCGGTACTGGGGATACGAGCAGTACTTC
CDR3aa: CAWSDRVRYWGYEQYF
d_gene: NA
v_gene: TRBV30
abundance: few
j_gene: TRBJ2-7

CDR3nt: TGTGCCAGCCGAGGGGCCACGTCAACTAATGAAAAACTGTTTTTT
CDR3aa: CASRGATSTNEKLFF
d_gene: NA
v_gene: TRBV6-1
abundance: NA
j_gene: TRBJ1-4

CDR3nt: TGTGCTAGTGCTAGAGACACCGGGGAGCTGTTTTTT
CDR3aa: CASARDTGELFF
d_gene: NA
v_gene: TRBV12-5
abundance: NA
j_gene: TRBJ2-2

CDR3nt: TGTGCCAGCAGGGATCGAGGGGACAGGCAGCTCGCTGACACCGGGGAGCTGTTTTTT
CDR3aa: CASRDRGDRQLADTGELFF
d_gene: TRBD1
v_gene: TRBV2
abundance: few
j_gene: TRBJ2-2

CDR3nt: TGTGCCAGCAGCTCCCCCGGACAGGGGAGCACAGATACGCAGTATTTT
CDR3aa: CASSSPGQGSTDTQYF
d_gene: TRBD1
v_gene: TRBV5-4
abundance: few
j_gene: TRBJ2-3

CDR3nt: TGCAGCGTTGACTTGACAGGGGGGGACATTCAGTACTTC
CDR3aa: CSVDLTGGDIQYF
d_gene: TRBD1
v_gene: TRBV29-1
abundance: few
j_gene: TRBJ2-4

CDR3nt: TGTGCCAGCAGCCACGGACTAGTCGGCTACGAGCAGTACTTC
CDR3aa: CASSHGLVGYEQYF
d_gene: TRBD2
v_gene: TRBV7-2
abundance: NA
j_gene: TRBJ2-7

CDR3nt: TGTGCCAGCACTCGATCGTTCGGACTCCTAACCACAGATACGCAGTATTTT
CDR3aa: CASTRSFGLLTTDTQYF
d_gene: NA
v_gene: TRBV2
abundance: NA
j_gene: TRBJ2-3

CDR3nt: TGTGCCAGCAGCCGATACCCAAGCGGGACTGAGCAGTACTTC
CDR3aa: CASSRYPSGTEQYF
d_gene: TRBD2
v_gene: TRBV11-1
abundance: NA
j_gene: TRBJ2-7

CDR3nt: TGTGCCAGCAGCAAAGGGGACAGTCCCTACGAGCAGTACTTC
CDR3aa: CASSKGDSPYEQYF
d_gene: NA
v_gene: TRBV21-1
abundance: few
j_gene: TRBJ2-7

CDR3nt: TGTGCCCAGGAAGGGGCGAACGCTCGCACAGATACGCAGTATTTT
CDR3aa: CAQEGANARTDTQYF
d_gene: NA
v_gene: TRBV30
abundance: few
j_gene: TRBJ2-3

CDR3nt: TGCGCCAGCAGCCCAGAGGGGGCCCCTAGCTCCTCTGGGGCCAACGTCCTGACTTTC
CDR3aa: CASSPEGAPSSSGANVLTF
d_gene: TRBD1
v_gene: TRBV5-1
abundance: NA
j_gene: TRBJ2-6

CDR3nt: TGTGCCAGCTCACCCGGGACAGGTTCCCTGAACACTGAAGCTTTCTTT
CDR3aa: CASSPGTGSLNTEAFF
d_gene: TRBD1
v_gene: TRBV18
abundance: NA
j_gene: TRBJ1-1

CDR3nt: TGTGCCAGCAGCCCTGGGACTAGCGTCACAGATACGCAGTATTTT
CDR3aa: CASSPGTSVTDTQYF
d_gene: TRBD2
v_gene: TRBV7-9
abundance: NA
j_gene: TRBJ2-3

CDR3nt: TGTGCCAGCAGCCTCTCTCTAGCGGGAACTAGCTCCTACAATGAGCAGTTCTTC
CDR3aa: CASSLSLAGTSSYNEQFF
d_gene: TRBD2
v_gene: TRBV16
abundance: few
j_gene: TRBJ2-1

CDR3nt: TGTGCCAGCAGCGGGCGGACTAGCCACGAGACCCAGTACTTC
CDR3aa: CASSGRTSHETQYF
d_gene: TRBD2
v_gene: TRBV7-9
abundance: few
j_gene: TRBJ2-5